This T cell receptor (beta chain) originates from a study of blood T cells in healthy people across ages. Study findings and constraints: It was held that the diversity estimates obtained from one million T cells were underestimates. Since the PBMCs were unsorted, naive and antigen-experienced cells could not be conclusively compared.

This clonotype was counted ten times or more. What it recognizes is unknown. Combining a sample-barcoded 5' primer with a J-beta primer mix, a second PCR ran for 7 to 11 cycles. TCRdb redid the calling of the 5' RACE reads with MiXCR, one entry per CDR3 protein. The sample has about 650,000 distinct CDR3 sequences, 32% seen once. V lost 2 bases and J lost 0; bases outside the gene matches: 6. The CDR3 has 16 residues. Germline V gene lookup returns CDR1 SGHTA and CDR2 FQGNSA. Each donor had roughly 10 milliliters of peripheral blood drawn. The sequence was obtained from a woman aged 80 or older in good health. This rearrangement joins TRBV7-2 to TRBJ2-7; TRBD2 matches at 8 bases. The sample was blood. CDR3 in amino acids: CASSLRAGDSSYEQYF. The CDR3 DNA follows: TGTGCCAGCAGCTTACGAGCGGGGGATTCCTCCTACGAGCAGTACTTC.